A selection of T cell receptor beta chains follows, all from one sample in a study of blood T cell repertoires in COVID-19. Method: immunoSEQ multiplex PCR; TCRdb's copy keeps in-frame clones and lacks some. This repertoire shows nearly 40,000 clones, roughly 88% found once; its top ten account for approximately 8.1%. Source material: peripheral blood. The receptors come from a woman in her 70s with acute or convalescent COVID-19. Both conserved end residues are part of each CDR3. A D gene is named only where the DNA matches it firmly. Clone sizes are given selectively: once, few, many, or a class where the clone is expanded.

d_gene,v_gene,abundance,CDR3aa
NA,TRBV11-2,NA,CASSLDRPIWSSQYF
NA,TRBV7-8,NA,CASSLGLGYTF
NA,TRBV7-2,NA,CASSLGGANTGELFF
TRBD1,TRBV28,NA,CASSSGGQEIYGYTF
NA,TRBV6-4,NA,CAREWGAVF
TRBD1,TRBV5-6,NA,CASSPYGGRGQYNEQFF
NA,TRBV7-2,NA,CASSLVARGAGANVLTF
TRBD1,TRBV2,NA,CAGRPGTGEGPSGYTF
TRBD2,TRBV18,NA,CASSPPASGSSTDTQYF
NA,TRBV2,NA,CASSGFSQPQHF
TRBD1,TRBV5-6,NA,CASSTGTGVNQPQHF
TRBD1,TRBV19,once,CASSTNDRAGETQYF
NA,TRBV20-1,few,CSASHGNQPQHF
TRBD2,TRBV5-1,NA,CASSPSGSSYNEQFF